This TCR beta chain was recovered during a study of shared clonotypes between healthy human individuals. Study-level background: The study used three CD4 naive, three CD4 memory, two CD8 naive and one CD8 memory plate per donor.

Findings and caveats of the study: All-four-donor shared clonotypes had higher generation probabilities than non-shared clonotypes did. Among several donors, roughly 5.4% of naive CD4 clonotypes were found in common.

For this clone: Its antigen is still unknown.

In the original processing: Junction-only sequences without quality scores were provided by ImmunoSEQ, so filtering was different. Generated by immunoSEQ multiplex PCR, the TCRdb table keeps only in-frame clones and is missing some. V and J calls and clone size are those listed in that table; D and trimming were worked out from the DNA. The sample lists roughly 2,500,000 clones; approximately 94% were seen once. The source is a man aged 18 to 29 in good health. Some clones in this sample may be carry-over from other donors' samples. Sequencing was done on a sample of naive CD4+ T cells from PBMCs. The subset was: CD45RA+ positively selected.

The CDR3 coding sequence is TGTGCCAGCAGCTTGGATCGAGGTCTAGCGGAGACCCAGTACTTC. Protein product: CASSLDRGLAETQYF. V is TRBV5-6 and J is TRBJ2-5; D perhaps matches TRBD2 (6 bases). CDR1 SGHDT and CDR2 YYEEEE come from the germline V gene. This CDR3 contains 15 residues. V was clipped by 0 bases and J by 5 bases, with 14 bases between them.